What follows describes a single T cell receptor (beta chain). Antigen: not known. Library construction for TCR beta used iRepertoire HTBI primers and Arm-PCR of CDR3 regions. TCRdb called the multiplex PCR reads again in MiXCR, with one record for every CDR3 protein. The sample gives hundreds of thousands of distinct CDR3 sequences, roughly 15% of which show up once; 18% is in the top ten. These data belong to a study of regulatory T cells in long-lasting Graves disease. This CDR3 is built from 15 residues. V lost 5 bases to trimming and J lost 5 bases, with 15 bases between them. CDR1 is SEHNR, CDR2 FQNEAQ, per germline (reference sequence). Time point noted: newly diagnosed GD, antithyroid drugs for less than 3 months. Preparation of the TCR library used RNA extracted from PBMCs. Study outcomes and limitations: Persistent cases of Graves' showed reduced TCR diversity relative to newly diagnosed patients. There was favoring of TRBV28, TRBJ1-2 and TRBJ2-5 in persistent disease.

These data were also reused for a study on T cells in Graves' hyperthyroidism and ophthalmopathy. This second report adds: Graves' hyperthyroidism without ophthalmopathy progression within 18 months was termed stable.

The sequencing here drew on peripheral blood mononuclear cells (PBMCs), taken at new diagnosis, from a patient treated with antithyroid drugs. The rearrangement uses TRBV7-9 and TRBJ1-4, with a possible D match to TRBD1 (5 bases). This clonotype was sampled from a woman aged 25 to 39 with Graves disease. The CDR3 DNA is TGTGCCAGCAGCCCAGTGGGGGGAAAGAATGAAAAACTGTTTTTT. This codes for CASSPVGGKNEKLFF.